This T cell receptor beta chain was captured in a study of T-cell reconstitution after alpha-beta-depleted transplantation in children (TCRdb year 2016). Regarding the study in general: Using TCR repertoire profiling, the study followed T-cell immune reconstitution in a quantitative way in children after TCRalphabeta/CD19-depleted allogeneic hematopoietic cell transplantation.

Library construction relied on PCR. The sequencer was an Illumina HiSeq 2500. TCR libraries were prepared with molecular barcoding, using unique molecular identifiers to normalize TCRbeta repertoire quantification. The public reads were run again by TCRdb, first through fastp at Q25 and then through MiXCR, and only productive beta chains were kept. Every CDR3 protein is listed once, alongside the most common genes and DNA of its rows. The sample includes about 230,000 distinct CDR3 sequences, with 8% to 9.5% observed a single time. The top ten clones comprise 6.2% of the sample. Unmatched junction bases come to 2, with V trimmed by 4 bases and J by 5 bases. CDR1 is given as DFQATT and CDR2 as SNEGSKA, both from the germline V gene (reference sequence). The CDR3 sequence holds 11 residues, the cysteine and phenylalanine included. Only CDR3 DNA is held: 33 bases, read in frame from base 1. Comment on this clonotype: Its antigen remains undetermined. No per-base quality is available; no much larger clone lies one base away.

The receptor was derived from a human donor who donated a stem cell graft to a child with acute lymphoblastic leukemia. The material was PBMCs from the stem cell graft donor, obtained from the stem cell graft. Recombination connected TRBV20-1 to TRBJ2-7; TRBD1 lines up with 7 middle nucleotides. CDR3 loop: CSAKDRNEQYF. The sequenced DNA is TGCAGTGCTAAGGACAGGAACGAGCAGTACTTC.